These T cell receptor beta chains were read from a single sample in a study of blood T cell repertoires in COVID-19. The data were produced by immunoSEQ multiplex PCR, yet TCRdb's version contains in-frame clones alone and is incomplete. The sample contains 62,000 or so clones, 80% to 90% of which appear only once. Sequencing used peripheral blood. The receptor set was obtained from a woman between 55 and 75 years old with acute or convalescent COVID-19. Each CDR3 is given with its conserved first and last residue. The D gene is left open where the match is weak. Where a row states a size, it is once, few, many or the class of an expanded clone; other rows omit it.

d_call j_call v_call clone_size cdr3_aa cdr3_nt
- TRBJ1-2 TRBV28 - CASSLYGGASYGYTF TGTGCCAGCAGTTTGTACGGAGGGGCCTCTTATGGCTACACCTTC
- TRBJ2-7 TRBV6-1 - CASSEYLSANKPRDEQYF TGTGCCAGCAGTGAATATCTAAGCGCTAACAAGCCTCGGGACGAGCAGTACTTC
TRBD2 TRBJ2-7 TRBV30 few CAWSGTSGMSSYEQYF TGTGCCTGGAGCGGGACTAGCGGGATGAGCTCCTACGAGCAGTACTTC
- TRBJ1-5 TRBV5-6 - CASSPGSNQPQHF TGTGCCAGCAGCCCGGGGAGCAATCAGCCCCAGCATTTT
TRBD1 TRBJ1-2 TRBV6-5 - CASTLTGGRYTF TGTGCCAGCACCCTGACAGGGGGCCGCTACACCTTC
- TRBJ2-2 TRBV2 - CASMGNRLNTGELFF TGTGCCAGCATGGGTAACAGGCTGAACACCGGGGAGCTGTTTTTT
TRBD2 TRBJ2-3 TRBV7-6 - CASSLRHRSSGSGADTQYF TGTGCCAGCAGCTTAAGACACAGGAGTAGCGGGAGCGGAGCAGATACGCAGTATTTT
- TRBJ2-1 TRBV7-2 - CASSSRLRAEQFF TGTGCCAGCAGCTCCCGACTCCGAGCTGAGCAGTTCTTC
- TRBJ2-2 TRBV25-1 - CASTGHKNTGELFF TGTGCCAGCACGGGACATAAGAACACCGGGGAGCTGTTTTTT
TRBD1 TRBJ2-7 TRBV27 - CASRPTGFFVYEQYF TGTGCCAGCAGGCCGACAGGGTTTTTCGTCTACGAGCAGTACTTC
- TRBJ1-5 TRBV28 - CASSLSRNQPQHF TGTGCCAGCAGTTTATCCAGGAACCAGCCCCAGCATTTT
- TRBJ2-7 TRBV27 - CASSLAVWASVQEQYF TGTGCCAGCAGTCTCGCCGTTTGGGCTAGCGTCCAGGAGCAGTACTTC
- TRBJ1-1 TRBV18 - CASSPGRNTEAFF TGTGCCAGCTCACCAGGGAGGAACACTGAAGCTTTCTTT
- TRBJ2-3 TRBV18 - CASSPTQQRASTDTQYF TGTGCCAGCTCACCTACCCAGCAGCGGGCGAGCACAGATACGCAGTATTTT
- TRBJ2-2 TRBV6-6 - CASSYSPGVNGELFF TGTGCCAGCAGTTACTCTCCAGGGGTTAACGGGGAGCTGTTTTTT
- TRBJ1-1 TRBV7-2 - CASSLNPGAEAEAFF TGTGCCAGCAGCTTAAATCCGGGAGCCGAAGCTGAAGCTTTCTTT
- TRBJ2-2 TRBV19 - CASRGGFLENTGELFF -
TRBD2 TRBJ2-1 TRBV19 - CASSASSGRAHNEQFF TGTGCCAGTAGTGCTTCTAGCGGGAGGGCCCACAATGAGCAGTTCTTC
TRBD2 TRBJ2-1 TRBV27 - CASSSGLAGSFF TGTGCCAGCAGTTCTGGACTAGCGGGTTCGTTCTTC
- TRBJ1-4 TRBV7-2 once CASSLAPAGATNEKLFF TGTGCCAGCAGCTTAGCACCTGCCGGGGCAACTAATGAAAAACTGTTTTTT
TRBD1 TRBJ1-2 TRBV28 - CASSRDRGYYGYTF TGTGCCAGCAGCCGGGACAGGGGGTACTATGGCTACACCTTC
TRBD2 TRBJ2-3 TRBV28 - CASGIRLATTDTQYF TGTGCCAGCGGGATAAGACTAGCGACCACAGATACGCAGTATTTT
TRBD1 TRBJ1-6 TRBV2 - CASSDSRTGGNSPLHF TGTGCCAGCAGTGATTCCAGGACAGGGGGTAATTCACCCCTCCACTTT
- TRBJ1-4 TRBV7-9 - CASTQISTNEKLFF TGTGCCAGCACCCAGATTTCAACTAATGAAAAACTGTTTTTT
- TRBJ1-2 TRBV2 - CASSGQVNYGYTF TGTGCCAGCAGTGGACAGGTCAACTATGGCTACACCTTC
TRBD2 TRBJ2-7 TRBV12-3/TRBV12-4 - CASTRTSGGEQYF TGTGCCAGCACCCGGACTAGCGGGGGGGAGCAGTACTTC
- TRBJ1-4 TRBV28 - CASSLQGIPGQNNEKLFF TGTGCCAGCAGTTTACAAGGAATCCCGGGTCAAAATAATGAAAAACTGTTTTTT
- TRBJ1-4 TRBV7-2 - CASSPRGGRNEKLFF TGTGCCAGCAGCCCCCGAGGGGGACGCAATGAAAAACTGTTTTTT
TRBD2 TRBJ2-1 TRBV13 - CASSFSRGEGIGYNEQFF TGTGCCAGCAGCTTCAGTCGGGGGGAAGGCATAGGGTACAATGAGCAGTTCTTC